This T cell receptor beta chain was sequenced for a study of shared clonotypes between healthy human individuals. Deep-level running was used for the assay. Generated by immunoSEQ multiplex PCR, the TCRdb table keeps only in-frame clones and is missing some. Of 450,000 to 500,000 clones listed, 78% are singletons. Genomic DNA from unsorted samples was obtained from 70 million to 95 million PBMCs (per sample). The CDR3 covers 12 residues. Looked up from germline, CDR1 is SQVTM and CDR2 is ANQGSEA. V lost 7 bases to trimming and J lost 5 bases, with 15 bases between them. Sequencing was performed on PBMCs. The sequence was obtained from a woman between 40 and 55 years old in good health. Some clones in this sample may be carry-over from other donors' samples. This chain connects TRBV29-1 to TRBJ2-7, with TRBD2 as a possible D gene (6 bases). CDR3 residues: CSAGGAGDEQYF. CDR3 sequence (DNA): TGCAGCGCCGGGGGAGCGGGCGACGAGCAGTACTTC.